One T cell receptor beta chain is described in this entry. Its antigen is undetermined. A much bigger clone sits one base away, suggesting this may be a read error. This sample stems from a study of immune heterogeneity within non-small cell lung tumors. General study results and limits: Largely different high-frequency T-cell receptor beta clonotypes were found between individual patients.

TCR beta CDR3 regions came from multiplex PCR with 32 forward V and 13 reverse J primers. TCRdb independently ran MiXCR on the multiplex PCR reads; one entry per CDR3 protein. The profile shows 11,000 or so distinct CDR3 sequences, 27% of them singletons. Looked up from germline, CDR1 is MNHEY and CDR2 is SVGAGI. The CDR3 contains 15 residues. As template, the study used bulk tumor genomic DNA at about 540 ng per sample. Several widely spaced biopsies per primary tumor were taken during surgery. Curative surgical treatment was performed in patients who had newly diagnosed, untreated non-small cell lung cancer.

Sequenced sample: lung tumor tissue. The rearrangement links TRBV6-5 to TRBJ1-2; 9 nucleotides line up with TRBD1. This TCR was recovered from a man aged 45 to 65 with non-small cell lung cancer. The CDR3 bases are TGTGCCAGCAGTTCTAATTTAAGGACAGGGGTCGGCTGCACCTTC. Protein sequence: CASSSNLRTGVGCTF.